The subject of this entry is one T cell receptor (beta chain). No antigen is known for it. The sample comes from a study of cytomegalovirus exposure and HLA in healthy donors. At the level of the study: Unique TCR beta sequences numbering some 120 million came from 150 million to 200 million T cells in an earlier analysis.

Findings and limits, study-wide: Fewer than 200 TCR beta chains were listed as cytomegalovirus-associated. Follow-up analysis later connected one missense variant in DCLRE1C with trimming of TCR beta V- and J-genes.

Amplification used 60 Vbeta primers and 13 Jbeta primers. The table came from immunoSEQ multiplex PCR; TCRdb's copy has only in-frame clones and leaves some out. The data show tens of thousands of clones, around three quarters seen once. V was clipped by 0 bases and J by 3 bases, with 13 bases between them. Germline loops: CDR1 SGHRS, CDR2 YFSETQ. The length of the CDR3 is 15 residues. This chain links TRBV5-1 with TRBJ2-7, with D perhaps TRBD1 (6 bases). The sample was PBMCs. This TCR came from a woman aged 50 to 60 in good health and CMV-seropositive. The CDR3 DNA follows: TGCGCCAGCAGCTTGGCCACAGGCAGGGGCTACGAGCAGTACTTC. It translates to CASSLATGRGYEQYF.